This TCR beta chain was documented in a study of cytomegalovirus exposure and HLA in healthy donors. General study findings and limits: A later analysis associated some 16,000 TCR beta sequences with HLA alleles at a 0.05 false discovery rate. The authors confirmed in vitro that three CMV-associated chains were specific for CMV antigens. What a later analysis reportedly showed was that an Asian-associated ancestry cluster had fewer N-insertions than the approximately 700-donor mean. Reports indicated that the classifier achieved high specificity and sensitivity in diagnosing cytomegalovirus status.

The ends were cut back, 0 bases at V and 10 bases at J, with 7 bases in the middle. The CDR3 extends over 12 amino acids. Germline-derived CDR1 and CDR2 are SGHNT and YENEEA. The primer mix had 60 Vbeta and 13 Jbeta primers. The assay was immunoSEQ multiplex PCR, and TCRdb's table has in-frame clones only and misses some. The table lists some 160,000 clones, 65% to 85% of them singletons. This clone was seen only once. The antigen is unknown. This TCR derives from a woman between 18 and 29 years old in good health and CMV-seronegative. Source material: PBMCs. V usage is TRBV11-3 and J usage is TRBJ2-1; D ambiguous. CDR3 sequence reads: CASSLEVGEQFF. For the CDR3, the DNA is TGTGCCAGCAGCTTAGAAGTTGGCGAGCAGTTCTTC.